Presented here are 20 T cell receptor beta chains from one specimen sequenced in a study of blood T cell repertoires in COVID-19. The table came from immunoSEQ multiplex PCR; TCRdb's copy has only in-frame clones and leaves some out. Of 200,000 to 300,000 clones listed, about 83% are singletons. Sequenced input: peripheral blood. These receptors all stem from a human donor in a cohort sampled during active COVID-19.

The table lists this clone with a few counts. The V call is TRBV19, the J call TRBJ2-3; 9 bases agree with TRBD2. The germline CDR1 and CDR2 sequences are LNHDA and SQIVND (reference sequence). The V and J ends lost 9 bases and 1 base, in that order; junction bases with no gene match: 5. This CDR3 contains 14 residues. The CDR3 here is CASRREGGTDTQYF. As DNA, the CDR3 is TGTGCCAGCAGGCGGGAGGGAGGCACAGATACGCAGTATTTT.

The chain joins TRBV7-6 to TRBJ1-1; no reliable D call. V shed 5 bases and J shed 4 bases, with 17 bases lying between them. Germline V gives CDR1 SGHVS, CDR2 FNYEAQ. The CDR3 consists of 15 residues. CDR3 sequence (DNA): TGTGCCAGCAGCAGACTTGGCGGGGTCGGCACTGAAGCTTTCTTT. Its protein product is CASSRLGGVGTEAFF.

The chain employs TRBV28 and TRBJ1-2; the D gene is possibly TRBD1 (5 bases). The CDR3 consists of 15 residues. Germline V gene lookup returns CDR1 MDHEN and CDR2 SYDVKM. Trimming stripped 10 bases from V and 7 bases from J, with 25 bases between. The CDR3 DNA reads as TGTGCCACCACAGGCTATCTGGTGGGGCTCAGTGGCTACACCTTC. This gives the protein CATTGYLVGLSGYTF.

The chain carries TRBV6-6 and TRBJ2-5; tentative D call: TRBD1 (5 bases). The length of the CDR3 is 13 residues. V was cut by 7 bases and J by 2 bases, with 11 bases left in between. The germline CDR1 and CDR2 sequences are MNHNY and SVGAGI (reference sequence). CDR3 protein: CASNHDSQETQYF. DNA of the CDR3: TGTGCCAGCAACCACGACAGTCAAGAGACCCAGTACTTC.

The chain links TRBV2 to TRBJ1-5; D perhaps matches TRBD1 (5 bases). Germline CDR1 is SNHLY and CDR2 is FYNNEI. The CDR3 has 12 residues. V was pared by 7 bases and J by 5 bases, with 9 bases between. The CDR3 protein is CASKGEDQPQHF. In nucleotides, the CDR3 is TGTGCCAGCAAAGGGGAGGATCAGCCCCAGCATTTT.

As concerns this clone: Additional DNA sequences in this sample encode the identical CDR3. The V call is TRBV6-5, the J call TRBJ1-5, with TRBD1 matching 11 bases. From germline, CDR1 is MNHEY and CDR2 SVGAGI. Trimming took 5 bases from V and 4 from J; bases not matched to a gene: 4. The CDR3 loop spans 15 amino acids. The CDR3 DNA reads TGTGCCAGCAGTCGGGGACAGGGGGGGAATCAGCCCCAGCATTTT. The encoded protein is CASSRGQGGNQPQHF.

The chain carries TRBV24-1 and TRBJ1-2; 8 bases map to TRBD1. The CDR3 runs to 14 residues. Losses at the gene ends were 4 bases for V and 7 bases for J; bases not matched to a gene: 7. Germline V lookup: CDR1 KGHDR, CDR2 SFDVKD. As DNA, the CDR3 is TGTGCCACCAGTGACGCCTACAGGGGGAGTGGCTACACCTTC. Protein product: CATSDAYRGSGYTF.

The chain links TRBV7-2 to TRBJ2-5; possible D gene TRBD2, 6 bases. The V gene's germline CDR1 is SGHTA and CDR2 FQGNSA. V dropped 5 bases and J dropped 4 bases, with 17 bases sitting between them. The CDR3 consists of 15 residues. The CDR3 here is CASSPRGSGSETQYF. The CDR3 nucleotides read TGTGCCAGCAGCCCCCGGGGGTCGGGATCAGAGACCCAGTACTTC.

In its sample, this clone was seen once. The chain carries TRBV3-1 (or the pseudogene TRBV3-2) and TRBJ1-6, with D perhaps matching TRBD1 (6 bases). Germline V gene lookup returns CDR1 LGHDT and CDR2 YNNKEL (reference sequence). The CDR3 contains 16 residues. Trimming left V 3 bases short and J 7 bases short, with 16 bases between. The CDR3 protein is CASSQLGGGRNSPLHF. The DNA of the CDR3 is TGTGCCAGCAGCCAGCTTGGCGGGGGCAGAAATTCACCCCTCCACTTT.

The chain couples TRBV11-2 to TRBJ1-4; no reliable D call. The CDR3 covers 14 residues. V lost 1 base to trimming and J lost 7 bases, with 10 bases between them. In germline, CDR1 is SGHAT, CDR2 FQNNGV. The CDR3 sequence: CASSLGSSSEKLFF. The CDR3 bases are TGTGCCAGCAGCTTAGGTAGCAGTTCTGAAAAACTGTTTTTT.

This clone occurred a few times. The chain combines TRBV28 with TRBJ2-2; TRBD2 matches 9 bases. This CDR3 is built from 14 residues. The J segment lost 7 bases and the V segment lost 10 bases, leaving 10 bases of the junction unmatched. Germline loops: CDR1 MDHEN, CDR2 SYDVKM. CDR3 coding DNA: TGTGCCACCAAGGCGGGAGGGCCACACGGGGAGCTGTTTTTT. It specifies CATKAGGPHGELFF.

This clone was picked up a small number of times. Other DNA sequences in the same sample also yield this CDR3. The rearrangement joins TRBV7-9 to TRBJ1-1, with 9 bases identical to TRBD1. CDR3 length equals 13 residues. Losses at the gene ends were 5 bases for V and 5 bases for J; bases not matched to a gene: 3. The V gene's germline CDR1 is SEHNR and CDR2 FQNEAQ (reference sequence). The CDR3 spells CASSLGQGTEAFF. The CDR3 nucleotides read TGTGCCAGCAGCCTCGGACAGGGGACTGAAGCTTTCTTT.

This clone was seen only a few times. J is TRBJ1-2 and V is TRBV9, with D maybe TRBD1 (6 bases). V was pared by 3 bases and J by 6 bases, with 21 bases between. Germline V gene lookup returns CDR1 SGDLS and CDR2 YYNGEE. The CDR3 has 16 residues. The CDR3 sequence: CASSASDRKSPNGYTF. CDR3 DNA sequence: TGTGCCAGCAGCGCTTCGGACAGAAAAAGCCCTAATGGCTACACCTTC.

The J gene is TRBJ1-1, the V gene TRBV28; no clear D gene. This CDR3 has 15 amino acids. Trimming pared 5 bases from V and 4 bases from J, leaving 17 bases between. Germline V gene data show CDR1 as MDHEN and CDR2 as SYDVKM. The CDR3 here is CASSLTPRASTEAFF. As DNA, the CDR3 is TGTGCCAGCAGTCTGACCCCGAGGGCTAGCACTGAAGCTTTCTTT.

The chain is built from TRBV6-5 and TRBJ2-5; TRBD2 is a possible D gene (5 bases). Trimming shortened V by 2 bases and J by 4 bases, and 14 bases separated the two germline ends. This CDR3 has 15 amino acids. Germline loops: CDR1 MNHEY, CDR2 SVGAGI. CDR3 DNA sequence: TGTGCCAGCAGTTACGAGGGTATTTGGGCAGAGACCCAGTACTTC. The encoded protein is CASSYEGIWAETQYF.

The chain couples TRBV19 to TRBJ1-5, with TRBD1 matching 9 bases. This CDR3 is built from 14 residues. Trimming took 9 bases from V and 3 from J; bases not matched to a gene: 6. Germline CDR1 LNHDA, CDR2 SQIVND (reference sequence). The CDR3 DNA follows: TGTGCCAGCGGACAGGGGACGAACAATCAGCCCCAGCATTTT. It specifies CASGQGTNNQPQHF.

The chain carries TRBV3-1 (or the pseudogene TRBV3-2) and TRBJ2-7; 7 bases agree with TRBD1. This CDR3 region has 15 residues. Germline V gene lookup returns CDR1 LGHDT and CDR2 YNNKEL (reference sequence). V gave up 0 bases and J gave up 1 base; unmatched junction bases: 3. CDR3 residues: CASSQDATGSYEQYF. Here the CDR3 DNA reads TGTGCCAGCAGCCAAGATGCGACAGGGTCCTACGAGCAGTACTTC.

Here the CDR3 reads CASSLGQALESSYTF. The CDR3 region has the DNA TGTGCCAGCAGCTTAGGCCAGGCCCTCGAGAGCAGCTACACCTTC. The gene calls are TRBV5-8 and TRBJ1-2; D is uncertain. CDR3 length: 15 residues. Germline V gene sequence: CDR1 SGHTS, CDR2 YDEGEE. V shed 2 bases and J shed 9 bases, with 20 bases lying between them.

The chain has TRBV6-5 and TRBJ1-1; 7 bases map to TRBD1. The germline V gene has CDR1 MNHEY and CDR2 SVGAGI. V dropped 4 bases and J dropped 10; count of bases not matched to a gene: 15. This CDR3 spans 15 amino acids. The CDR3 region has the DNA TGTGCCAGCAGTTGGACCGGGACAGCGGATAGGGGAGCTTTCTTT. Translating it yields CASSWTGTADRGAFF.

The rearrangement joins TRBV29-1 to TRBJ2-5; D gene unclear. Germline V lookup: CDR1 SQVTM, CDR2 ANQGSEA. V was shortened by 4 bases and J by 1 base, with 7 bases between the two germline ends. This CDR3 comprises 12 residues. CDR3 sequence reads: CSVGGIQETQYF. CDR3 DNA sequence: TGCAGCGTTGGAGGAATCCAAGAGACCCAGTACTTC.